This TCR beta chain emerged from a study of blood T cell repertoires in COVID-19. Study as a whole: Specimens from acute and convalescent COVID-19 originated in the United States, Italy and Spain. T cells, B-cell-depleted T cells, or PBMCs supplied cDNA or gDNA.

Germline V gene sequence: CDR1 KGHSH, CDR2 LQKENI. The germline V and J ends were trimmed by 1 base and 6 bases, with 9 bases remaining between them. The CDR3 runs 13 residues. Per the original data handling: Reference gene primer amplification yielded estimated nucleated cell counts. Produced via immunoSEQ multiplex PCR; TCRdb's table is partial and in-frame only. The D gene and trimming were derived from the DNA, and the V and J assignments and clone size from that table. The sample has 26,000 or so clones, roughly 90% seen once. The rearrangement links TRBV18 to TRBJ1-2; TRBD1 is a possible D gene (5 bases). This receptor was obtained from a human donor in a cohort sampled during active COVID-19. Sequencing input: peripheral blood. The CDR3 region is CASSPRREDGYTF. CDR3 coding DNA: TGTGCCAGCTCACCACGCAGGGAGGATGGCTACACCTTC.